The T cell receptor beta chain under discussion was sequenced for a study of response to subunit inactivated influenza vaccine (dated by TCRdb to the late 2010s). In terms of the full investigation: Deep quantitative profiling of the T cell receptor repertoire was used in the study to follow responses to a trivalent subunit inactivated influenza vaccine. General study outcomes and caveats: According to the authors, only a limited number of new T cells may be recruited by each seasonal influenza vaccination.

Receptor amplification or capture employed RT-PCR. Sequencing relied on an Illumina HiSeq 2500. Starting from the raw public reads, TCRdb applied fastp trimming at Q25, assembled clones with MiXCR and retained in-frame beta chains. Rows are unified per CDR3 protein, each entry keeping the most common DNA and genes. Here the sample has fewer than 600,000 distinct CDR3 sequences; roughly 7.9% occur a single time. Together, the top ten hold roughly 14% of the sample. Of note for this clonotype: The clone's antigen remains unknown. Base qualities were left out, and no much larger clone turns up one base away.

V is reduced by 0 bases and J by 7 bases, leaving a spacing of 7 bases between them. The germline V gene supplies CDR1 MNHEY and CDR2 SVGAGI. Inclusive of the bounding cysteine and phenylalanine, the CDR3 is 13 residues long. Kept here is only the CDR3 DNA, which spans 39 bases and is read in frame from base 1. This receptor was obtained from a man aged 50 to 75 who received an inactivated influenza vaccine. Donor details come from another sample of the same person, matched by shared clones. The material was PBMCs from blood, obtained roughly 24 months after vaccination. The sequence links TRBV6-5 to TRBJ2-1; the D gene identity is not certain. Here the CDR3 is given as CASSYSIRNEQFF. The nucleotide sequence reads TGTGCCAGCAGTTACTCGATTCGGAATGAGCAGTTCTTC.